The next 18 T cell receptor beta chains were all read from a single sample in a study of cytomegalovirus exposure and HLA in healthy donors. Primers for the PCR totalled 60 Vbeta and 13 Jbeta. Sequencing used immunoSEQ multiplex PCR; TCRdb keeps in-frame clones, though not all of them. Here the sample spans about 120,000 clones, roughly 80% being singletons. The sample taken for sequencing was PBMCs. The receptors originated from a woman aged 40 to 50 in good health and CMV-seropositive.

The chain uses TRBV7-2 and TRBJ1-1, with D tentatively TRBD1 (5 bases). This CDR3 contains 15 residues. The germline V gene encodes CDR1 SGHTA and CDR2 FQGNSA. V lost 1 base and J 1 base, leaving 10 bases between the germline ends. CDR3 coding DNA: TGTGCCAGCAGCTTAGGGGGGGTCACGAACACTGAAGCTTTCTTT. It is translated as CASSLGGVTNTEAFF.

The CDR3, as DNA: TGTGCCAGCAGTGATTGGCAGGGGGGCCACACCGGGGAGCTGTTTTTT. It specifies CASSDWQGGHTGELFF. The chain is built from TRBV25-1 and TRBJ2-2; D may be TRBD1 (7 bases). Trimming removed 3 bases from V and 3 bases from J, with 14 bases in between. The CDR3 has 16 residues. Germline V gives CDR1 MGHDK, CDR2 SYGVNS.

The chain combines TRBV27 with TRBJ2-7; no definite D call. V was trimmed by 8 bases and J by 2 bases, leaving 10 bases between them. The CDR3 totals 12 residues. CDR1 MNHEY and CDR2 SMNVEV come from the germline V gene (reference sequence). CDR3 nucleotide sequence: TGTGCCAGCGAACAGCCTCCCTACGAGCAGTACTTC. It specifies CASEQPPYEQYF.

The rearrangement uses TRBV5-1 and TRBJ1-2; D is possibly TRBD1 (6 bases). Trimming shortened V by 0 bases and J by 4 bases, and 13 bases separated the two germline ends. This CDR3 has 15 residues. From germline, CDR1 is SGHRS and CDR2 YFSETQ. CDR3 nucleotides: TGCGCCAGCAGCTTGGTGGCAGGGGAAGGCTATGGCTACACCTTC. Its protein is CASSLVAGEGYGYTF.

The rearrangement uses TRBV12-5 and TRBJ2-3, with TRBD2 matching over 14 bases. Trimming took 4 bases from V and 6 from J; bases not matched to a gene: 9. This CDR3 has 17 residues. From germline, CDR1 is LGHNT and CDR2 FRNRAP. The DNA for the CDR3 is TGTGCTAGTGGTTCGGGACTAGCGGGGGTTGTCGCCGATACGCAGTATTTT. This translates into CASGSGLAGVVADTQYF.

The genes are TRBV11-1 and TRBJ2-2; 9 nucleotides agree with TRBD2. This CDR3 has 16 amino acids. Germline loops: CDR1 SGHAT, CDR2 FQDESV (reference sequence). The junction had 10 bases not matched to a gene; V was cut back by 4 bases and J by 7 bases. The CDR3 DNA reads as TGTGCCAGCAGCTCTGGGGGGCGGGGGGGCGTCGGGGAGCTGTTTTTT. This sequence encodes CASSSGGRGGVGELFF.

The CDR3 is CASSQQGALGGANVLTF. In DNA, the CDR3 is TGTGCCAGCAGCCAACAGGGGGCGTTGGGTGGGGCCAACGTCCTGACTTTC. This chain uses TRBV5-6 with TRBJ2-6; 9 bases are a match to TRBD1. J was trimmed by 3 bases and V by 4 bases; bases with no gene match: 8. This CDR3 is built from 17 residues. Germline V lookup: CDR1 SGHDT, CDR2 YYEEEE.

The CDR3 region is CASSTGDSAYEQYF. The DNA for the CDR3 is TGCGCCAGCAGCACGGGGGACAGCGCCTACGAGCAGTACTTC. This chain joins TRBV5-1 and TRBJ2-7, with D maybe TRBD1 (7 bases). The CDR3 has 14 amino acids. Trimming shortened V by 4 bases and J by 2 bases, and 13 bases separated the two germline ends. Germline V lookup: CDR1 SGHRS, CDR2 YFSETQ.

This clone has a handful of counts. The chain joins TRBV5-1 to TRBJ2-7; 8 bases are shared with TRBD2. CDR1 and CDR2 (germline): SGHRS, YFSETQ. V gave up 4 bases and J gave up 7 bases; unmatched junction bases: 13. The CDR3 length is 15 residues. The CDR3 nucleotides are TGCGCCAGCAGCCCGTACCGGGCGGGAGGAGGAGAGCAGTACTTC. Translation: CASSPYRAGGGEQYF.

The CDR3 sequence: CASSPLQGAQEKLFF. CDR3 bases: TGCGCCAGCAGCCCCCTTCAGGGGGCGCAGGAAAAACTGTTTTTT. The chain carries TRBV5-1 and TRBJ1-4; 8 nucleotides match TRBD1. After removal of 4 bases from V and 8 bases from J, the junction contained 10 bases not matched to a gene. Germline CDR1 is SGHRS and CDR2 is YFSETQ. The CDR3 runs to 15 residues.

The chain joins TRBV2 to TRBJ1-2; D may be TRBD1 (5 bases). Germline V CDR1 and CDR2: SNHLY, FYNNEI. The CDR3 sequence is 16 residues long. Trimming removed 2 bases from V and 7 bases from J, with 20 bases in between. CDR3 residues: CASSEFSPGGILGYTF. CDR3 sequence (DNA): TGTGCCAGCAGTGAATTCTCGCCGGGGGGGATTCTTGGCTACACCTTC.

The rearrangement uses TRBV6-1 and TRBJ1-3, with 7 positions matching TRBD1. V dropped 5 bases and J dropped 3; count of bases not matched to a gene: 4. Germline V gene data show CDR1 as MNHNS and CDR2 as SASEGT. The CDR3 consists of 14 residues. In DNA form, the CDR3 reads TGTGCCAGCAGTTTACAGGGGCTTGGAAACACCATATATTTT. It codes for CASSLQGLGNTIYF.

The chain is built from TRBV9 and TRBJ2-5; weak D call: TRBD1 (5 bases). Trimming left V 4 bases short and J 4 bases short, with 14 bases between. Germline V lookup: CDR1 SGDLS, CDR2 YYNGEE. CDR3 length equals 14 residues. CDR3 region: CASSPRVQGETQYF. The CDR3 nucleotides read TGTGCCAGCAGCCCCCGAGTCCAGGGAGAGACCCAGTACTTC.

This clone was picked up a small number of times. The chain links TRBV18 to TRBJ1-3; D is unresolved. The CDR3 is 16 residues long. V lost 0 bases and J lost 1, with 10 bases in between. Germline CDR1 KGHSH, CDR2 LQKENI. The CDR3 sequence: CASSPPTAGSGNTIYF. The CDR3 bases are TGTGCCAGCTCACCACCCACAGCTGGGTCTGGAAACACCATATATTTT.

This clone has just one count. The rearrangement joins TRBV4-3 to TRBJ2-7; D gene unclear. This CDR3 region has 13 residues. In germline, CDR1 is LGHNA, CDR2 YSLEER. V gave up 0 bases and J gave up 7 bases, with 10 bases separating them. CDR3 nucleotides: TGCGCCAGCAGCCAAGATCGGTCGACTGAGCAGTACTTC. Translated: CASSQDRSTEQYF.

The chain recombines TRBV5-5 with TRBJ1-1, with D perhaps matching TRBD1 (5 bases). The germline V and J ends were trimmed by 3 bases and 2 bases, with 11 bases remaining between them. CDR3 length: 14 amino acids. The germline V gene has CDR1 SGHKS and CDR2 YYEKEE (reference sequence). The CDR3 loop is CASSWGRANTEAFF. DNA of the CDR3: TGTGCCAGCAGCTGGGGGAGGGCCAACACTGAAGCTTTCTTT.

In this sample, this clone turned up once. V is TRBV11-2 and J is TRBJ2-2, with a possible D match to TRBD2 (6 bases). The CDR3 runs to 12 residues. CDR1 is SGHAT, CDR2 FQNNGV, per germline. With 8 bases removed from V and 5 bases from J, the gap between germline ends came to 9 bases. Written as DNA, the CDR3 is TGTGCCAGCCTCGGGGGAACCGGGGAGCTGTTTTTT. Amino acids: CASLGGTGELFF.

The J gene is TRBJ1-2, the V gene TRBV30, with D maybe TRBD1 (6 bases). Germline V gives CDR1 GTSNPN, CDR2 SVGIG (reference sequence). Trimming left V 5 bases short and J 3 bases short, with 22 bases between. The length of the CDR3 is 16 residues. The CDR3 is CAWAIPRGGSDYGYTF. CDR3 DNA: TGTGCCTGGGCGATCCCCAGGGGTGGATCCGACTATGGCTACACCTTC.